This T cell receptor beta chain originates from a study of T-cell reconstitution after alpha-beta-depleted transplantation in children. Study-level points and caveats: At the one-year point after transplant, T-cell counts and TCRbeta diversity were found to come mostly from T cells that had been newly produced. Some patients' high day-60 TCRbeta diversity was attributed to recipient cells surviving conditioning.

TCRbeta library construction was performed incorporating unique molecular identifiers. TCRdb processed the PCR reads anew with MiXCR; each CDR3 protein has one entry. The table includes fewer than 550,000 distinct CDR3 sequences, more than 9.5% detected once. Trimming took off 1 base at V and 3 bases at J, with 8 bases between the two ends. Germline V gene sequence: CDR1 SGHTA, CDR2 FQGNSA. The CDR3 is 14 amino acids. With respect to this clonotype: Its antigen is as yet unknown.

The sample consisted of PBMCs, mostly from graft donor cells, taken 180 days after TCRalphabeta/CD19-depleted stem cell transplant. The source of this sequence is a female patient aged 2-9 years who had a stem cell transplant for aplastic anemia, so the T cells may come from the graft donor. The V gene is TRBV7-2, the J gene TRBJ2-3; D is undetermined. CDR3 nucleotide sequence: TGTGCCAGCAGCTTAGGGACGGAAACAGATACGCAGTATTTT. As protein: CASSLGTETDTQYF.